This T cell receptor beta chain was captured by sequencing in a study of CD4+ T cells in melanoma. V lost 5 bases and J lost 4, with 18 bases in between. The CDR3 has 15 residues. Germline V gene data show CDR1 as SGHNT and CDR2 as YYREEE (reference sequence). Assay used: immunoSEQ multiplex PCR; TCRdb lists only in-frame clones, some missing. Found here are 10,000 to 13,000 clones, approximately 71% of them singletons; the top ten hold 8.9%. The clonotype was recovered from a human donor with melanoma. The sequenced material came from cells from a culture (not recorded whether cultured in vitro). The rearrangement uses TRBV5-4 and TRBJ1-2; weak D call: TRBD1 (5 bases). CDR3 in amino acids: CASRSTQGRVYGYTF. In DNA form, the CDR3 reads TGTGCCAGCAGATCCACCCAGGGTCGCGTCTATGGCTACACCTTC.